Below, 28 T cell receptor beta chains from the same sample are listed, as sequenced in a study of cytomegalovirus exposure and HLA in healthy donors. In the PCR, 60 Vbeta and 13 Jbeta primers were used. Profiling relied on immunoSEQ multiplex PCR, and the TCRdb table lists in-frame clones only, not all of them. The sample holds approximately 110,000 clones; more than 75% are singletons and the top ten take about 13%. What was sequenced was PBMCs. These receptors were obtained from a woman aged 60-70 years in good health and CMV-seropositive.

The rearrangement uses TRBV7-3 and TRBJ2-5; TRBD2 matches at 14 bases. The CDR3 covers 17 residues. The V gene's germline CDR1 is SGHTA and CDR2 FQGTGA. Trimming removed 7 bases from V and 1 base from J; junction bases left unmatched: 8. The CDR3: CASNRGLAGDFQETQYF. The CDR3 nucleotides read TGTGCCAGCAACAGGGGACTAGCGGGGGACTTCCAAGAGACCCAGTACTTC.

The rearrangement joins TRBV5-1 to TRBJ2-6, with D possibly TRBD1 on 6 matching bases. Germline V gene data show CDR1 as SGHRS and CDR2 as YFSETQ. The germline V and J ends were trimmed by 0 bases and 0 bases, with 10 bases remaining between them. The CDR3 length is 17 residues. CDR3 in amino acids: CASSLDRVSSGANVLTF. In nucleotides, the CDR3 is TGCGCCAGCAGCTTGGACAGGGTTAGCTCTGGGGCCAACGTCCTGACTTTC.

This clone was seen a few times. CDR3 bases: TGTGCCAGCAGTCCTCAGGTTTCACCCCTCCACTTT. Translation gives CASSPQVSPLHF. The V call is TRBV28, the J call TRBJ1-6, with D unresolved. V was pared by 5 bases and J by 9 bases, with 8 bases between. The CDR3 contains 12 residues. Germline loops: CDR1 MDHEN, CDR2 SYDVKM.

CDR3 amino acids: CATEGAASYEQYF. CDR3 DNA sequence: TGCGCCACCGAGGGGGCGGCTTCCTACGAGCAGTACTTC. The gene calls are TRBV10-2 and TRBJ2-5; 7 nucleotides align to TRBD1. The J call may be incorrect, as the DNA end agrees better with TRBJ2-7. The CDR3 extends over 13 amino acids. In germline, CDR1 is WSHSY, CDR2 SAAADI.

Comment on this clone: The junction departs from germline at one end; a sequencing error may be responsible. CDR3 residues: CASSLGRQGTEAFF. In nucleotides, the CDR3 is TGCGCCAGCAGTTTGGGCAGACAGGGCACTGAAGCTTTCTTT. V and J are TRBV5-1 and TRBJ1-1; 7 nucleotides line up with TRBD1. The germline V gene encodes CDR1 SGHRS and CDR2 YFSETQ. CDR3 length: 14 amino acids.

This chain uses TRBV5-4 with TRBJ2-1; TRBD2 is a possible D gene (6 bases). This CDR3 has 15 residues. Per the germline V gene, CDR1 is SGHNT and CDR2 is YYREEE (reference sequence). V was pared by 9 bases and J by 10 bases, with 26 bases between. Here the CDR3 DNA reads TGTGCCACCCGGCGCGGGAATTCCCCCTCCTACGAGCAGTTCTTC. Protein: CATRRGNSPSYEQFF.

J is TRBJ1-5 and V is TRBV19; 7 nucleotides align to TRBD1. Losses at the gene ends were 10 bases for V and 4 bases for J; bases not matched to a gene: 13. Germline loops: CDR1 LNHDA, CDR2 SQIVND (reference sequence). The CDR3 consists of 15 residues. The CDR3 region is CATNRDSLKNQPQHF. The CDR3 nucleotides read TGTGCCACTAACCGGGACAGCCTAAAGAATCAGCCCCAGCATTTT.

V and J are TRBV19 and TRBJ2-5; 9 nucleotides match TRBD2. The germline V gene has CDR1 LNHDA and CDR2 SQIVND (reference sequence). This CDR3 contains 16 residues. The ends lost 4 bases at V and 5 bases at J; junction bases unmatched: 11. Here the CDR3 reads CASSNHLSGGRETQYF. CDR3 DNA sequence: TGTGCCAGTAGTAATCACCTTAGCGGGGGCCGGGAGACCCAGTACTTC.

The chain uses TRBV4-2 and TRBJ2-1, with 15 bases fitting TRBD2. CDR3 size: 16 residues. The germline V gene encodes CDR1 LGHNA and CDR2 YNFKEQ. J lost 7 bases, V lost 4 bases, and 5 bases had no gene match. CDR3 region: CASSPGLAGGRNEQFF. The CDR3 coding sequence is TGTGCCAGCAGCCCGGGACTAGCGGGGGGTCGAAATGAGCAGTTCTTC.

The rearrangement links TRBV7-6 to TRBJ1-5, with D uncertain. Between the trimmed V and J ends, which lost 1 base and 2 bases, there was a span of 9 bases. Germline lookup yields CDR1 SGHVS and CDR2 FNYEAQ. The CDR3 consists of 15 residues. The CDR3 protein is CASSLEMGGNQPQHF. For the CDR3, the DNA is TGTGCCAGCAGCTTAGAAATGGGAGGCAATCAGCCCCAGCATTTT.

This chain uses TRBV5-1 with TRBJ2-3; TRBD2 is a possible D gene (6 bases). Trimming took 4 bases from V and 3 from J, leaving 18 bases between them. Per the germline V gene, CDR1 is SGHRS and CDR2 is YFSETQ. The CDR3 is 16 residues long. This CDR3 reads CASSRGTPLRTDTQYF. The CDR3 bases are TGCGCCAGCAGCCGCGGGACTCCCTTGCGGACAGATACGCAGTATTTT.

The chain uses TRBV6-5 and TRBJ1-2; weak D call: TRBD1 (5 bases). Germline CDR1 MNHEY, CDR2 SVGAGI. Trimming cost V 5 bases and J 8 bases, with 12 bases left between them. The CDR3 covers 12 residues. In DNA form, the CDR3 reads TGTGCCAGCAGTCCGACCAGGGCAGGCTACACCTTC. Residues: CASSPTRAGYTF.

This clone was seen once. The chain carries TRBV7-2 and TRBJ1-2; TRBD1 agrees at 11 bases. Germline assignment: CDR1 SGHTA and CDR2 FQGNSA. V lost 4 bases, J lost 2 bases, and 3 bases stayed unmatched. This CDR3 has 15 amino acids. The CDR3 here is CASSSDRGRNYGYTF. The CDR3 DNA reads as TGTGCCAGCAGCTCGGACAGGGGGCGAAACTATGGCTACACCTTC.

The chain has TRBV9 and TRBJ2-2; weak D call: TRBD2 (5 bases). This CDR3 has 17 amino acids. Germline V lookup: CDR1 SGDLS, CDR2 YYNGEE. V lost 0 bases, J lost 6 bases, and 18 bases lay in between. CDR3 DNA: TGTGCCAGCAGCGTAGGTGCCAGCGGTTCCGGACCCGGGGAGCTGTTTTTT. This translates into CASSVGASGSGPGELFF.

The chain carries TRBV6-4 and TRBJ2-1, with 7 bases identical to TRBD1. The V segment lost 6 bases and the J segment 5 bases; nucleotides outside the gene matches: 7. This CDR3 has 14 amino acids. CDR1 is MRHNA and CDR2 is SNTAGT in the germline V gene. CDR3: CASSRDRNNNEQFF. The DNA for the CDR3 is TGTGCCAGCAGCCGGGACAGAAACAACAATGAGCAGTTCTTC.

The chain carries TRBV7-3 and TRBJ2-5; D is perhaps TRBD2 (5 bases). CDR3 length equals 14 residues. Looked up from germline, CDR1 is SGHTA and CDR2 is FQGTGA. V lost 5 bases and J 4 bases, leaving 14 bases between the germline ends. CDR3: CASSRGTGIETQYF. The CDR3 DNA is TGTGCCAGCAGCCGAGGCACGGGGATAGAGACCCAGTACTTC.

The CDR3 protein is CSVDPGTSGRITGELFF. The CDR3 nucleotides read TGCAGCGTTGACCCGGGGACTAGCGGGAGGATCACCGGGGAGCTGTTTTTT. The chain has TRBV29-1 and TRBJ2-2; TRBD2 matches 15 bases. Unmatched junction bases numbered 6, after V lost 3 bases and J lost 4 bases. This CDR3 is 17 amino acids long. The germline CDR1 and CDR2 sequences are SQVTM and ANQGSEA.

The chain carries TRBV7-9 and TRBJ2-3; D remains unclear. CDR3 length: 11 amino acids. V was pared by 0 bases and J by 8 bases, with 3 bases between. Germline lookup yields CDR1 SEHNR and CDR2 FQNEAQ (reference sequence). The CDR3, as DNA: TGTGCCAGCAGCTTAGCCGGTACGCAGTATTTT. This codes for CASSLAGTQYF.

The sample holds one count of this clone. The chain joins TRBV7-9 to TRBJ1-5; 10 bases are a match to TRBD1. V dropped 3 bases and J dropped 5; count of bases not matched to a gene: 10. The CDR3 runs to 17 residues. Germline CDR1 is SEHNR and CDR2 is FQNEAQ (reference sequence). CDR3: CASSFSWDRGFDQPQHF. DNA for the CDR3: TGTGCCAGCAGCTTTAGTTGGGACAGGGGTTTCGATCAGCCCCAGCATTTT.

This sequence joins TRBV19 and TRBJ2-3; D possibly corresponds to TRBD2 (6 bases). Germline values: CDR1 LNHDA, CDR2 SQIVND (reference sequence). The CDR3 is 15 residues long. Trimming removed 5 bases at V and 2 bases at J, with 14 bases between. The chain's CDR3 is CASSSLSGSTDTQYF. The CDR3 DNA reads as TGTGCCAGTAGTTCTTTAAGCGGGTCCACAGATACGCAGTATTTT.

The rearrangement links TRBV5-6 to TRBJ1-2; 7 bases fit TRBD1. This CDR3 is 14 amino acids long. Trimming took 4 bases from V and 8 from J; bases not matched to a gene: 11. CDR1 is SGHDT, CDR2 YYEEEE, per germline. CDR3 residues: CASSAPTGLLGYTF. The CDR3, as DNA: TGTGCCAGCAGCGCCCCGACAGGGCTTCTCGGCTACACCTTC.

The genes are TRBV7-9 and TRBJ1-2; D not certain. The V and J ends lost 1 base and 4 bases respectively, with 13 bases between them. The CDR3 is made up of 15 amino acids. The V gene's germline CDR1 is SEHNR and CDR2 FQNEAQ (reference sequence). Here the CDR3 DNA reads TGTGCCAGCAGCTTAGTAGGAGATCTGAGCTATGGCTACACCTTC. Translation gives CASSLVGDLSYGYTF.

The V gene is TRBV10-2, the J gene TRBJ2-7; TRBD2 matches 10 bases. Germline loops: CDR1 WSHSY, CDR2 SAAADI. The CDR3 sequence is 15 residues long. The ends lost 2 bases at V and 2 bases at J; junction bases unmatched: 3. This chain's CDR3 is CASSEIAGGTYEQYF. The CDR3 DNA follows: TGCGCCAGCAGTGAGATAGCGGGGGGTACCTACGAGCAGTACTTC.

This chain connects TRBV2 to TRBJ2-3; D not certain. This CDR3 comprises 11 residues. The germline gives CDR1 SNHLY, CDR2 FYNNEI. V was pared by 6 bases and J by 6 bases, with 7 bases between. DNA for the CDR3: TGTGCCAGCAGCCCGTTGGATACGCAGTATTTT. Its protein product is CASSPLDTQYF.

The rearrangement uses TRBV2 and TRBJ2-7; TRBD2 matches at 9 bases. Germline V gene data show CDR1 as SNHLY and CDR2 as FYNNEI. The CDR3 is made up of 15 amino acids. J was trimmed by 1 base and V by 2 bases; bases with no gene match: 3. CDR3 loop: CASSERLAASYEQYF. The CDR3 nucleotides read TGTGCCAGCAGTGAAAGACTAGCGGCTTCCTACGAGCAGTACTTC.

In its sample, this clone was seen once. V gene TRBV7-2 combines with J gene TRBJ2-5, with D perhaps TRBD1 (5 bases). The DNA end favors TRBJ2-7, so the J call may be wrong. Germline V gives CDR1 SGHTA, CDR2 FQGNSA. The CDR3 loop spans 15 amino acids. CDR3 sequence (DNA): TGTGCCAGCAGCTTAGTGTCGGACACGCTGTACGAGCAGTACTTC. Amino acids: CASSLVSDTLYEQYF.

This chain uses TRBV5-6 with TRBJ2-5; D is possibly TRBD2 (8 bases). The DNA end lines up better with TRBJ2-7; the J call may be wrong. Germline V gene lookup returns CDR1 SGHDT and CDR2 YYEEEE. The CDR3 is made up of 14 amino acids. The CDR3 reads CASREGQFSYEQYF. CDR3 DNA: TGTGCCAGTCGGGAGGGACAGTTCTCCTACGAGCAGTACTTC.

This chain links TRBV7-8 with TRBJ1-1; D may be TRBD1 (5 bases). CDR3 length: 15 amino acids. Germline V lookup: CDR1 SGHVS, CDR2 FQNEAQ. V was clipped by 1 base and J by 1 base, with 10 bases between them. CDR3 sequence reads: CASSLESQGNTEAFF. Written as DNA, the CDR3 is TGTGCCAGCAGCTTAGAATCCCAGGGGAACACTGAAGCTTTCTTT.